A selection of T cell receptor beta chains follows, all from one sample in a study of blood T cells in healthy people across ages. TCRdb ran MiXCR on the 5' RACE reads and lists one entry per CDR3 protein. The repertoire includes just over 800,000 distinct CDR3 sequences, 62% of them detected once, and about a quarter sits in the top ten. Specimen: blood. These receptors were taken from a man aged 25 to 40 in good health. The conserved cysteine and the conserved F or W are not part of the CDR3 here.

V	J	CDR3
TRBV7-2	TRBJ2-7	ASSLDPGGSYEQY
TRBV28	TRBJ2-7	ASSLGTSGGPHEQY
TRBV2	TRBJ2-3	ASSEASGGDPDTQY
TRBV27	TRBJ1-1	ASSFGQGIIEGTEAF
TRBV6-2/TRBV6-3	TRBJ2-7	ASSYSGGQIYEQY
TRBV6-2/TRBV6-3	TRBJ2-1	ASSYAPRAPRAEQF
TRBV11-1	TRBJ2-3	AGSLEAKTDTQY
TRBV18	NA	ASSPAAVETQY
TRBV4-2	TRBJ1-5	ASSQDRVGQPQH
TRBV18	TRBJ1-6	ASSSTADSPLH
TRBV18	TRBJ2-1	ASSPPGASYNEQF
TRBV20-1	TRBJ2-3	SARPGRPFTDTQY
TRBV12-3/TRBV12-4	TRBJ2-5	ASSPGQAYQETQY
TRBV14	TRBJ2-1	ASSQEGGWTNEQF
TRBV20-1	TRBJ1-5	SASPSPNQPQH
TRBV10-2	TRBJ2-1	ASGPGTSGGYEQF
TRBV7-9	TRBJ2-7	ASSGTGASSYEQY
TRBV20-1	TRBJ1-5	SATGTDYNQPQH
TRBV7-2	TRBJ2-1	ASSQLTGGHRNEQF
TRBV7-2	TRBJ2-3	ASSPGLAGGSDTQY
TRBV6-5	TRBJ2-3	ASSYSAGLADTQY
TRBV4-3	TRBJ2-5	ASNPTYGPMGTQY
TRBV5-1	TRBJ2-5	ASSPGTSHTSGETQY
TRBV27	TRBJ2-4	ASSWETGQPVGEQY
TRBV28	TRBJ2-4	ASGVVKNIQY
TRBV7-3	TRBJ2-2	ASSSTLAAGELF
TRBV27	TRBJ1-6	ASSPRSSPLH